This TCR beta chain was recorded in a study of graft-versus-host responses after intestinal transplantation. Whole-study context: Each patient got anti-thymocyte globulin induction, then tacrolimus and steroids for three to four years. Findings and limits, study-wide: Among circulating GvH clones, peak levels were associated with early post-transplant declines in HvG clones. GvH clones turned up in recipient marrow; some had shown up first in ileum or blood. Some patients had graft-donor T cell macrochimerism, and their allografts showed high graft-versus-host to host-versus-graft clonal ratios.

The CDR3 covers 13 residues. CDR1 is SEHNR, CDR2 FQNEAQ, per germline (reference sequence). V lost 11 bases to trimming and J lost 4 bases; unmatched junction nucleotides: 6. As concerns this clone: Its antigen is as yet unknown.

The protocol was immunoSEQ multiplex PCR, while the TCRdb copy is restricted to in-frame clones and leaves out a portion. This table has under 100,000 clones, approximately 95% appearing once. The origin of this receptor is a human donor who was the organ donor for an intestinal transplant. The sample in question was unstimulated CD8+ T cells sorted from spleen or lymph node cells, obtained before transplant. J is TRBJ2-7 and V is TRBV7-9; 12 nucleotides line up with TRBD2. CDR3 protein: CAGTLAGGYEQYF. The CDR3 DNA reads as TGTGCCGGGACCCTAGCGGGAGGGTACGAGCAGTACTTC.